The source of this TCR beta chain is a study of Graves' ophthalmopathy and Graves' hyperthyroidism. Amplification of TCR beta CDR3 regions used RNA transcripts. Amplification began with first-round RT-PCR using HTBI primers, then second-round multiplex PCR was performed. A single record per CDR3 protein comes from TCRdb applying MiXCR to the multiplex PCR reads. The table has 360,000 or so distinct CDR3 sequences, around 19% seen once. The CDR3 extends over 14 amino acids. CDR1 is LGHNA, CDR2 YNFKEQ, per germline. V lost 2 bases to trimming and J lost 1 base, with 8 bases between them. Orbital computed tomography, thyroid ultrasound, TRAb, serum thyroxine and clinical symptoms formed the basis of diagnosis. Study-wide results and limits: Sensitivity reached more than 70% and specificity 72.22% when the model predicted ophthalmopathy progression. Clonotypes were expanded in thyroid at above 0.001 frequency, and most also appeared in blood.

This clonotype was seen many times. The antigen is not known. This clonotype was obtained from a woman aged 18 to 35 with Graves' ophthalmopathy. Sequenced material: peripheral blood. This rearrangement joins TRBV4-2 to TRBJ1-1; maybe TRBD1 (6 bases). The CDR3 DNA is TGTGCCAGCAGCCAAAAGACAGGGAACACTGAAGCTTTCTTT. Its translation: CASSQKTGNTEAFF.